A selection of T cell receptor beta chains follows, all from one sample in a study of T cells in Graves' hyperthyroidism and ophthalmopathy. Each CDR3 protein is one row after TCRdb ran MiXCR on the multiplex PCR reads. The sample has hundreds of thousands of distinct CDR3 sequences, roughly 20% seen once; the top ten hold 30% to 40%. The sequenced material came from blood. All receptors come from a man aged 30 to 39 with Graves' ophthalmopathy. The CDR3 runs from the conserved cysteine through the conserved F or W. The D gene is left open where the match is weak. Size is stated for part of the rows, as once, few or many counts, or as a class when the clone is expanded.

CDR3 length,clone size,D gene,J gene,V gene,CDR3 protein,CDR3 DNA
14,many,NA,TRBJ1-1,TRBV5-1,CASSLRDENTEAFF,TGCGCCAGCAGCTTACGGGACGAGAACACTGAAGCTTTCTTT
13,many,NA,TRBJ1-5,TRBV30,CAWSVDMGQPQHF,TGTGCCTGGAGTGTAGACATGGGGCAGCCCCAGCATTTT
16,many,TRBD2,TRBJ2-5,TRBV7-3,CASSLASGRFQETQYF,TGTGCCAGCAGCTTGGCGAGCGGGAGGTTCCAAGAGACCCAGTACTTC
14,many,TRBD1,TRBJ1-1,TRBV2,CASRGGQGAGEAFF,TGTGCCAGCAGGGGAGGACAGGGGGCCGGTGAAGCTTTCTTT
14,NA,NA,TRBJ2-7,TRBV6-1,CASTQGSSSYVQYF,TGTGCCAGCACCCAGGGCTCAAGCTCCTACGTGCAGTACTTC
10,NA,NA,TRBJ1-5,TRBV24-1,CAAGDQPQHF,TGTGCCGCAGGGGATCAGCCCCAGCATTTT
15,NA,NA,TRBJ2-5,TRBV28,CASNFHREQSKTQYF,TGTGCCAGCAACTTCCACCGGGAGCAATCGAAGACCCAGTACTTC
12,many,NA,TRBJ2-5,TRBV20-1,CSARWYQETQYF,TGCAGTGCTAGGTGGTACCAAGAGACCCAGTACTTC
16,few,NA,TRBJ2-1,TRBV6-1,CASSSTLSGLYNEQFF,TGTGCCAGCAGTTCCACCTTGTCAGGACTTTACAATGAGCAGTTCTTC
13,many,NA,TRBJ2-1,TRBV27,CASSLGTAAEQFF,TGTGCCAGCAGTTTAGGGACCGCGGCTGAGCAGTTCTTC
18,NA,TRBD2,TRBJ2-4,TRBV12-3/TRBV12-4,CASSTPGLGPRAKNIQYF,TGTGCCAGCAGCACGCCGGGACTAGGCCCTCGAGCCAAAAACATTCAGTACTTC
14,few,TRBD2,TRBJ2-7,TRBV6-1,CASRDRGLAYEQYF,TGTGCCAGCAGAGACAGAGGACTAGCCTACGAGCAGTACTTC
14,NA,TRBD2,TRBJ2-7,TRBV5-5,CASSWTSGDYEQYF,TGTGCCAGCAGCTGGACTAGCGGAGACTACGAGCAGTACTTC
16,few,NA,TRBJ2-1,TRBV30,CAWSVEGPLSYNEQFF,TGTGCCTGGAGTGTAGAGGGGCCTCTTTCCTACAATGAGCAGTTCTTC
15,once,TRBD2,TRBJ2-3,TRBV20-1,CSATDTGTSLNTQYF,TGCAGTGCAACAGATACCGGGACTAGCCTAAATACGCAGTATTTT
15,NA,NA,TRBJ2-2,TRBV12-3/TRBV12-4,CASSLHTLNTGELFF,TGTGCCAGCAGCTTACATACTCTGAACACCGGGGAGCTGTTTTTT
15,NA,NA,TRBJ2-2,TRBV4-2,CASSQGVNPSGELFF,TGTGCCAGCAGCCAAGGGGTGAACCCTTCGGGGGAGCTGTTTTTT